The T cell receptor (beta chain) described here comes from a study of OX40 agonist ivuxolimab in advanced cancers. Study-wide context: Patients' therapy was ivuxolimab, an antibody that acts as an agonist of OX40 (CD134). Six ivuxolimab dose levels, 0.01 to 10 mg/kg, were given intravenously every 2 weeks.

Findings and caveats of the study: Clonal expansion by week 6 occurred in CD4+ and CD8+ blood T cells (at 0.1 to 3.0 mg/kg).

Regarding this clone: Antigen: not known.

Sequencing was performed with immunoSEQ multiplex PCR; in TCRdb, only in-frame clones are kept and a portion is missing. The data contain 30,000 or so clones, about nine tenths of them singletons. Germline V lookup: CDR1 MNHNY, CDR2 SVGAGI (reference sequence). V was shortened by 0 bases and J by 4 bases, with 12 bases between the two germline ends. The CDR3 length is 15 residues. The material was CD4+ or CD8+ T cells sorted from blood, obtained in a trial of the OX40 agonist ivuxolimab. The chain recombines TRBV6-6 with TRBJ1-2; D possibly corresponds to TRBD1 (6 bases). The TCR comes from an adult with an advanced solid tumor such as melanoma, head and neck, liver or kidney cancer. CDR3 region: CASSYSTTGIYGYTF. In DNA, the CDR3 is TGTGCCAGCAGTTACTCGACTACAGGGATCTATGGCTACACCTTC.